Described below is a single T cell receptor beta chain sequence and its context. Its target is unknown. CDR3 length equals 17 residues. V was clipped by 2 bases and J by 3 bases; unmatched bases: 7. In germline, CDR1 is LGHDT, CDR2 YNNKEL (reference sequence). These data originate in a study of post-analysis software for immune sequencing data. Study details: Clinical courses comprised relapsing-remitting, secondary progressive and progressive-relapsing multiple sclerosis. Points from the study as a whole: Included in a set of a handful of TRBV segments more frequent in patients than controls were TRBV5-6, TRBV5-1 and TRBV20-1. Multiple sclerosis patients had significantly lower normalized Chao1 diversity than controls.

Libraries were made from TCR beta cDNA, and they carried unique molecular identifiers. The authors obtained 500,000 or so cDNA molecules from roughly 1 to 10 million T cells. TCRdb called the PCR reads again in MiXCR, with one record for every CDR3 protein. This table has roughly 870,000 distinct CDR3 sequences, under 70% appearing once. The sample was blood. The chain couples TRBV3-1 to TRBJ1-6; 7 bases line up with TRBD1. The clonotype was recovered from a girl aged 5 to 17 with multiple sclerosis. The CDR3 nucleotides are TGTGCCAGCAGCCAAAGATCCGGGACAGTCTATAATTCACCCCTCCACTTT. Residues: CASSQRSGTVYNSPLHF.